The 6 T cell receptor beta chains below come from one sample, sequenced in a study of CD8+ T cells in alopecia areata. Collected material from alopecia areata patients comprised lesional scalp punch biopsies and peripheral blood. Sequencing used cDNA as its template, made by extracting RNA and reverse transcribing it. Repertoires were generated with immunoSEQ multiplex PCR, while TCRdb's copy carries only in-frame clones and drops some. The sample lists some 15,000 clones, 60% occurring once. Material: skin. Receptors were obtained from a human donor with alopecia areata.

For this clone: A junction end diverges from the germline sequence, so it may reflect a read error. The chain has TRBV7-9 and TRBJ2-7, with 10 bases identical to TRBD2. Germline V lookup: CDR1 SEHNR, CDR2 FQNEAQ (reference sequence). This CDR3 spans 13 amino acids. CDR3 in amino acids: CASSLAGVQEQYF. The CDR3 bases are TGTGCCAGCAGCCTAGCGGGAGTCCAGGAGCAGTACTTC. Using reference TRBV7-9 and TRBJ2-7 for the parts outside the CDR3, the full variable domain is DTGVSQNPRHKITKRGQNVTFRCDPISEHNRLYWYRQTLGQGPEFLTYFQNEAQLEKSRLLSDRFSAERPKGSFSTLEIQRTEQGDSAMYLCASSLAGVQEQYFGPGTRLTVT.

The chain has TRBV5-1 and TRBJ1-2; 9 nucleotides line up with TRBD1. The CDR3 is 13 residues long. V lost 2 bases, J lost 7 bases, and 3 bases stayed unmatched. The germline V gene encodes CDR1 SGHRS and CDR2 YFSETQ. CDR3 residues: CASSLGTGFGYTF. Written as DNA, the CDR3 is TGCGCCAGCAGCTTAGGGACAGGGTTTGGCTACACCTTC.

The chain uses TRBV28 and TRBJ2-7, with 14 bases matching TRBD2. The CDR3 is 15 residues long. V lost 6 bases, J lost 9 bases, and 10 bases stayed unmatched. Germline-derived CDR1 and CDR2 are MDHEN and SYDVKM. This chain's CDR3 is CASRLPGLAGDGQYF. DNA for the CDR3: TGTGCCAGCAGACTGCCGGGACTAGCGGGAGACGGGCAGTACTTC.

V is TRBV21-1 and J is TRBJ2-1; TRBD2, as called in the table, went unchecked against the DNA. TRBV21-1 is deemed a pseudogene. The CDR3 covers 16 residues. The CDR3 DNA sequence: TGTGCCAGCAGCAAAACGATTAGCGGGAGTTACAATGAGCAGTTCTTC. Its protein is CASSKTISGSYNEQFF.

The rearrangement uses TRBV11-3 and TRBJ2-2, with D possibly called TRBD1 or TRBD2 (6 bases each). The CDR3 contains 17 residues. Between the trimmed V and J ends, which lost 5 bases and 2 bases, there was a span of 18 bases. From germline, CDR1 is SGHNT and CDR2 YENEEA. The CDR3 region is CASSHLSGASNTGELFF. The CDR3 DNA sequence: TGTGCCAGCAGCCACCTCTCGGGGGCCTCTAACACCGGGGAGCTGTTTTTT.

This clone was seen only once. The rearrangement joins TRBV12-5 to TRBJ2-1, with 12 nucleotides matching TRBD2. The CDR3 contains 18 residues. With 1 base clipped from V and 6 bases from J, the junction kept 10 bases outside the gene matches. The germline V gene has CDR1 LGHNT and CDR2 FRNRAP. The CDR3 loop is CASGLETTSGGLVNEQFF. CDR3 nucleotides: TGTGCTAGTGGTTTGGAGACGACTAGCGGGGGACTGGTCAATGAGCAGTTCTTC.